This T cell receptor beta chain emerged from a study of naive and memory T cell subsets. General study findings and limits: Naive and memory repertoire findings lacked a ground truth for validation. Between naive and memory subsets, TCR abundance power law exponents differed.

V was clipped by 5 bases and J by 7 bases; unmatched bases: 7. Germline V CDR1 and CDR2: SGHTA, FQGNSA. The CDR3 extends over 14 amino acids. This clonotype was seen only a few times. The antigen remains unidentified. CD4+ T cell IFNgamma after overnight CMV lysate exposure gave donor CMV status. CD4 T cells were positively selected, then CD8 T cells from the CD4-negative fraction. An equimolar mix of two oligonucleotides served as the beta constant-region primer for TRBC1 and TRBC2. TCRdb fed the UMI-ligation and nested PCR reads into MiXCR, producing one record per CDR3 protein. The sample yields tens of thousands of distinct CDR3 sequences, roughly 14% seen once.

This receptor was taken from a human donor in good health. The chain links TRBV7-2 to TRBJ1-5, with TRBD1 matching 8 bases. Sequences were obtained from central memory CD4+ T cells from blood. In DNA form, the CDR3 reads TGTGCCAGCAGCCAGGACAGGGCGTTCCAGCCCCAGCATTTT. Protein: CASSQDRAFQPQHF.